The 31 T cell receptor beta chains given below trace back to one sample, sequenced in a study of cytomegalovirus exposure and HLA in healthy donors. A multiplex PCR was run with 60 Vbeta primers and 13 Jbeta primers. Clones were read by immunoSEQ multiplex PCR, and TCRdb kept only the in-frame ones, dropping some. The sample contains some 100,000 clones, 65% to 75% of which appear only once. The sequenced material came from PBMCs. All receptors come from a woman in her late teens or twenties in good health and CMV-seropositive.

This sequence joins TRBV27 and TRBJ2-3; D gene ambiguous. V lost 5 bases and J 0 bases, leaving 3 bases between the germline ends. The CDR3 length is 12 residues. Germline V lookup: CDR1 MNHEY, CDR2 SMNVEV (reference sequence). The CDR3 region has the DNA TGTGCCAGCAGTCCGAGCACAGATACGCAGTATTTT. Residues: CASSPSTDTQYF.

V and J are TRBV29-1 and TRBJ2-6; TRBD1 might be the D (7 bases). The CDR3 extends over 16 amino acids. The germline gives CDR1 SQVTM, CDR2 ANQGSEA. Trimming shortened V by 2 bases and J by 4 bases, and 15 bases separated the two germline ends. In DNA form, the CDR3 reads TGCAGCGTTGAACGGGACAGTGGAGGGGGGGCCAACGTCCTGACTTTC. It codes for CSVERDSGGGANVLTF.

The V call is TRBV9, the J call TRBJ1-2; 8 nucleotides agree with TRBD1. Trimming cost V 0 bases and J 6 bases; bases outside gene matches: 4. Germline lookup yields CDR1 SGDLS and CDR2 YYNGEE. The CDR3 consists of 14 residues. CDR3 residues: CASSVEAGGNGYTF. CDR3 in DNA: TGTGCCAGCAGCGTAGAGGCAGGGGGCAATGGCTACACCTTC.

V and J are TRBV29-1 and TRBJ2-3, with TRBD2 identical over 9 bases. The germline V gene encodes CDR1 SQVTM and CDR2 ANQGSEA. J gave up 2 bases and V 1 base, and 4 bases lay outside the gene matches. CDR3 length: 15 amino acids. The CDR3 reads CSVEVPSGTTDTQYF. The CDR3 DNA follows: TGCAGCGTTGAAGTACCTAGCGGGACCACAGATACGCAGTATTTT.

The J gene is TRBJ2-5, the V gene TRBV6-5, with 10 bases fitting TRBD2. J lost 1 base, V lost 3 bases, and 5 bases had no gene match. The germline V gene encodes CDR1 MNHEY and CDR2 SVGAGI. There are 16 residues in the CDR3. This CDR3 reads CASSYRAGGPQETQYF. The CDR3 bases are TGTGCCAGCAGTTATCGAGCGGGAGGGCCCCAAGAGACCCAGTACTTC.

The chain combines TRBV30 with TRBJ2-3, with D possibly TRBD2 on 7 matching bases. Germline values: CDR1 GTSNPN, CDR2 SVGIG (reference sequence). The V end lost 4 bases, the J end lost 0 bases, and 29 bases lay between the germline ends. CDR3 length equals 20 residues. The CDR3 is CAWIRPGVAGEGSSTDTQYF. The CDR3 DNA sequence: TGTGCCTGGATAAGGCCAGGGGTGGCGGGGGAGGGATCTAGCACAGATACGCAGTATTTT.

The V call is TRBV10-3, the J call TRBJ2-5, with D maybe TRBD2 (6 bases). Germline loops: CDR1 ENHRY, CDR2 SYGVKD. The CDR3 extends over 11 amino acids. The V and J ends lost 8 bases and 4 bases respectively, with 8 bases between them. Here the CDR3 DNA reads TGTGCCATCCAGGGAGGAGAGACCCAGTACTTC. Translated: CAIQGGETQYF.

The J gene is TRBJ2-7, the V gene TRBV2; TRBD1 matches at 9 bases. This CDR3 is 14 amino acids long. The V gene's germline CDR1 is SNHLY and CDR2 FYNNEI. The V segment lost 5 bases and the J segment 6 bases; nucleotides outside the gene matches: 8. The CDR3 spells CASSSGQGVGEQYF. DNA for the CDR3: TGTGCCAGCAGTTCGGGACAGGGCGTGGGCGAGCAGTACTTC.

The genes are TRBV11-1 and TRBJ1-2, with D unresolved. The V end was cut by 3 bases, the J end by 6 bases, with 11 bases between. This CDR3 region has 13 residues. The germline V gene has CDR1 SGHAT and CDR2 FQDESV (reference sequence). As DNA, the CDR3 is TGTGCCAGCAGCTTCGTAGTGGGCGATGGCTACACCTTC. It codes for CASSFVVGDGYTF.

The chain employs TRBV20-1 and TRBJ1-2; perhaps TRBD1 as D (6 bases). This CDR3 is built from 10 residues. With 4 bases removed from V and 11 bases from J, the gap between germline ends came to 11 bases. The germline CDR1 and CDR2 sequences are DFQATT and SNEGSKA (reference sequence). The CDR3 DNA follows: TGCAGTGCTACCCTAGGGGGTTACACCTTC. Amino acid sequence: CSATLGGYTF.

V is TRBV5-6 and J is TRBJ2-7, with TRBD1 matching over 7 bases. The V gene end was trimmed by 0 bases and the J gene end by 4 bases; junction bases not matched to a gene: 7. Per the germline V gene, CDR1 is SGHDT and CDR2 is YYEEEE. The CDR3 covers 15 residues. The CDR3 coding sequence is TGTGCCAGCAGCTTGGAAGCGGCAGGGGGATACGAGCAGTACTTC. Amino acid sequence: CASSLEAAGGYEQYF.

This chain uses TRBV5-1 with TRBJ2-1, with TRBD1 matching 8 bases. With 4 bases clipped from V and 4 bases from J, the junction kept 4 bases outside the gene matches. This CDR3 spans 14 amino acids. Germline V gene data show CDR1 as SGHRS and CDR2 as YFSETQ. CDR3 sequence (DNA): TGCGCCAGCAGCGCGGGACAGGAGTACAATGAGCAGTTCTTC. It yields the protein CASSAGQEYNEQFF.

The V and J genes are TRBV19 and TRBJ1-2; D unresolved. Germline assignment: CDR1 LNHDA and CDR2 SQIVND (reference sequence). Trimming pared 5 bases from V and 6 bases from J, leaving 16 bases between. The CDR3 has 14 residues. The CDR3 region is CASSFGSGWNGYTF. CDR3 coding DNA: TGTGCCAGTAGTTTTGGCAGCGGCTGGAATGGCTACACCTTC. The entire variable domain, with the rest obtained from reference TRBV19 and TRBJ1-2, is as follows: DGGITQSPKYLFRKEGQNVTLSCEQNLNHDAMYWYRQDPGQGLRLIYYSQIVNDFQKGDIAEGYSVSREKKESFPLTVTSAQKNPTAFYLCASSFGSGWNGYTFGSGTRLTVV.

V and J are TRBV28 and TRBJ1-2; D might be TRBD1 (6 bases). This CDR3 has 15 amino acids. Trimming took off 6 bases at V and 2 bases at J, with 16 bases between the two ends. Germline V gene data show CDR1 as MDHEN and CDR2 as SYDVKM. This CDR3 is CASRSLGGLNYGYTF. CDR3 coding DNA: TGTGCCAGCAGATCCCTCGGGGGGCTCAACTATGGCTACACCTTC.

About this clone: One junction end does not reproduce the germline sequence, and a read error may be involved. This chain uses TRBV7-9 with TRBJ1-1; possible D gene TRBD1, 6 bases. This CDR3 contains 14 residues. The germline V gene has CDR1 SEHNR and CDR2 FQNEAQ (reference sequence). CDR3: CSSSFGTDSDQAFF. In nucleotides, the CDR3 is TGTTCCAGCAGCTTTGGAACGGACAGTGATCAAGCTTTCTTT.

In this sample, this clone turned up a few times. V usage is TRBV6-4 and J usage is TRBJ1-2; 9 nucleotides agree with TRBD1. V gave up 0 bases and J gave up 0 bases; unmatched junction bases: 2. CDR1 and CDR2 (germline): MRHNA, SNTAGT. The CDR3 length is 16 residues. The CDR3 loop is CASSDSGQGANYGYTF. In DNA form, the CDR3 reads TGTGCCAGCAGTGACTCGGGACAGGGCGCTAACTATGGCTACACCTTC.

The rearrangement links TRBV19 to TRBJ1-1; TRBD1 aligns across 9 bases. V lost 3 bases to trimming and J lost 9 bases; unmatched junction nucleotides: 5. CDR3 length: 13 amino acids. Looked up from germline, CDR1 is LNHDA and CDR2 is SQIVND (reference sequence). CDR3 sequence: CASSIPGTGKAFF. The CDR3 bases are TGTGCCAGTAGTATCCCCGGGACAGGGAAAGCTTTCTTT.

The chain combines TRBV7-2 with TRBJ2-7; D remains ambiguous. V lost 0 bases and J 4 bases, leaving 13 bases between the germline ends. The CDR3 totals 15 residues. Germline-derived CDR1 and CDR2 are SGHTA and FQGNSA. CDR3 bases: TGTGCCAGCAGCTTAGCGCAATCAGTTTTTTACGAGCAGTACTTC. This codes for CASSLAQSVFYEQYF.

The chain recombines TRBV9 with TRBJ1-1; 9 bases map to TRBD1. The CDR3 is 17 residues long. Germline V gene sequence: CDR1 SGDLS, CDR2 YYNGEE. With V trimmed by 6 bases and J by 5 bases, 17 bases remained unmatched. The chain's CDR3 is CASTMQEPGQGYTEAFF. The CDR3, as DNA: TGTGCCAGCACTATGCAGGAACCGGGACAGGGATATACTGAAGCTTTCTTT.

This clone has only a few counts. The V and J genes are TRBV18 and TRBJ2-7, with 7 bases that match TRBD2. V trimming: 3 bases; J trimming: 5 bases; junction bases outside the gene matches: 4. This CDR3 contains 13 residues. Germline lookup yields CDR1 KGHSH and CDR2 LQKENI. CDR3 in amino acids: CASSPGGSNEQYF. The DNA of the CDR3 is TGTGCCAGCTCACCGGGCGGGAGTAACGAGCAGTACTTC. Variable domain in full (rest from reference TRBV18 and TRBJ2-7): NAGVMQNPRHLVRRRGQEARLRCSPMKGHSHVYWYRQLPEEGLKFMVYLQKENIIDESGMPKERFSAEFPKEGPSILRIQQVVRGDSAAYFCASSPGGSNEQYFGPGTRLTVT.

CDR3 residues: CASSPFNSGNTIYF. The CDR3 DNA follows: TGCGCCAGCAGCCCTTTTAACTCTGGAAACACCATATATTTT. V usage is TRBV5-1 and J usage is TRBJ1-3, with D uncertain. CDR1 and CDR2 from the germline V gene are SGHRS and YFSETQ. This CDR3 is built from 14 residues. V lost 4 bases and J 0 bases, leaving 8 bases between the germline ends.

The chain employs TRBV30 and TRBJ2-3; TRBD2 matches 7 bases. This CDR3 has 14 residues. Germline trimming cut 4 bases from V and 2 bases from J; bases unmatched to any gene: 6. CDR1 is GTSNPN, CDR2 SVGIG, per germline (reference sequence). The CDR3 DNA follows: TGTGCCTGGACTAGCGGACAAAACACAGATACGCAGTATTTT. Protein: CAWTSGQNTDTQYF.

The chain couples TRBV9 to TRBJ2-3; 7 bases match TRBD2. V lost 3 bases to trimming and J lost 1 base; unmatched junction nucleotides: 8. The CDR3 is made up of 16 amino acids. CDR1 and CDR2 from the germline V gene are SGDLS and YYNGEE. The CDR3: CASSAPGLAGTDTQYF. The CDR3 region has the DNA TGTGCCAGCAGCGCCCCCGGGCTAGCGGGCACAGATACGCAGTATTTT.

DNA of the CDR3: TGTGCCAGCAGTTTCGGCGGTACCGACAATGAGCAGTTCTTC. It translates to CASSFGGTDNEQFF. The rearrangement links TRBV28 to TRBJ2-1; D is unclear. V lost 3 bases to trimming and J lost 5 bases, with 11 bases between them. The germline V gene has CDR1 MDHEN and CDR2 SYDVKM. The CDR3 is made up of 14 amino acids.

The chain couples TRBV7-9 to TRBJ2-3; no firm D call. This CDR3 comprises 11 residues. Germline V gene lookup returns CDR1 SEHNR and CDR2 FQNEAQ (reference sequence). V was shortened by 8 bases and J by 1 base, with 4 bases between the two germline ends. The CDR3 here is CASQGTDTQYF. The CDR3 bases are TGTGCCAGCCAGGGCACAGATACGCAGTATTTT.

The chain carries TRBV2 and TRBJ1-3; D is possibly TRBD1 (6 bases). The V and J ends lost 2 bases and 1 base respectively, with 12 bases between them. The length of the CDR3 is 16 residues. Germline V gene lookup returns CDR1 SNHLY and CDR2 FYNNEI. This chain's CDR3 is CASSERGGFSGNTIYF. The CDR3 DNA follows: TGTGCCAGCAGTGAAAGGGGGGGGTTTTCTGGAAACACCATATATTTT.

This chain links TRBV25-1 with TRBJ2-5, with D possibly being TRBD2 (5 bases). The DNA end is more similar to TRBJ2-7, so the J call may be wrong. Germline V gene sequence: CDR1 MGHDK, CDR2 SYGVNS. The CDR3 is 17 residues long. The DNA for the CDR3 is TGTGCCAGCAGTGAATTTCTGACGGCCGGGAATACCTACGAGCAGTACTTC. Translated: CASSEFLTAGNTYEQYF.

J is TRBJ2-7 and V is TRBV14, with 9 bases matching TRBD1. The CDR3 is made up of 13 amino acids. Germline CDR1 reads SGHDN; CDR2 reads FVKESK. With 7 bases clipped from V and 1 base from J, the junction kept 2 bases outside the gene matches. The CDR3 is CASMDRGSYEQYF. The CDR3 DNA reads TGTGCCAGCATGGACAGGGGATCCTACGAGCAGTACTTC.

The DNA of the CDR3 is TGTGCCAGCAGCTTAAAGGTTAGCGGGAGGGCCCACGAGCAGTACTTC. Its translation: CASSLKVSGRAHEQYF. The chain employs TRBV7-3 and TRBJ2-7; TRBD2 aligns across 11 bases. The length of the CDR3 is 16 residues. Germline CDR1 SGHTA, CDR2 FQGTGA. V lost 1 base to trimming and J lost 5 bases; unmatched junction nucleotides: 7.

This chain uses TRBV5-1 with TRBJ2-7; D is undetermined. CDR1 SGHRS and CDR2 YFSETQ come from the germline V gene. The CDR3 runs 15 residues. Between the trimmed V and J ends, which lost 0 bases and 0 bases, there was a span of 10 bases. The CDR3 reads CASSLVPAGSYEQYF. For the CDR3, the DNA is TGCGCCAGCAGCTTGGTCCCGGCAGGCTCCTACGAGCAGTACTTC.

The V and J genes are TRBV10-3 and TRBJ1-2; D is unclear. CDR1 is ENHRY and CDR2 is SYGVKD in the germline V gene. The CDR3 is 11 amino acids. V lost 6 bases and J lost 5, with 7 bases in between. CDR3 nucleotides: TGTGCCATCAGCCAGACTTATGGCTACACCTTC. This codes for CAISQTYGYTF.